This T cell receptor beta chain was sequenced during a study of blood T cell repertoires in COVID-19. Across the study: COVID-19 samples collected from the United States, Italy and Spain covered acute and convalescent phases.

Trimming cost V 4 bases and J 7 bases; bases outside gene matches: 9. CDR3 length equals 15 residues. The V gene's germline CDR1 is SGDLS and CDR2 YYNGEE. Sequencing was performed with immunoSEQ multiplex PCR; in TCRdb, only in-frame clones are kept and a portion is missing. The data contain around 400,000 clones, roughly 89% of them singletons. Participants were aged roughly 18 to 90 years from about two dozen US areas. Sequencing used PBMCs or T cells enriched from blood (not recorded which). This TCR came from a woman aged 25 to 39 who had recovered from COVID-19. The V call is TRBV9, the J call TRBJ2-4, with 9 nucleotides matching TRBD1. The CDR3 nucleotides are TGTGCCAGCAGCCCCGGACAGGGGATAGCGAACATTCAGTACTTC. This gives the protein CASSPGQGIANIQYF.